What follows describes a single TCR beta chain. Template material for amplifying TCR beta CDR3 regions consisted of RNA transcripts. Initially, a first-round RT-PCR of the TCR CDR3 employed the HTBI primer set. TCRdb called the multiplex PCR reads again in MiXCR, with one record for every CDR3 protein. The sample includes some 350,000 distinct CDR3 sequences, roughly 25% of them seen just once. The data were obtained in a study of T cells in Graves' hyperthyroidism and ophthalmopathy. The V gene end was trimmed by 1 base and the J gene end by 2 bases; junction bases not matched to a gene: 5. In germline, CDR1 is SGHAT, CDR2 FQNNGV. The CDR3 contains 16 residues. Patients aged 18 to 65 had newly diagnosed hyperthyroidism lasting under 2 months.

Specimen: blood. The chain joins TRBV11-2 to TRBJ2-7, with 10 positions matching TRBD2. This clonotype originated in a man aged 50 to 59 with Graves' hyperthyroidism. The CDR3 region is CASSLGATSGTYEQYF. CDR3 nucleotides: TGTGCCAGCAGCTTAGGAGCTACTAGCGGGACCTACGAGCAGTACTTC.